Each of the 17 T cell receptor beta chains below was sequenced from the same sample in a study of T-cell reconstitution after alpha-beta-depleted transplantation in children. As it was prepared, the TCRbeta library received unique molecular identifiers. Using its own MiXCR run on the PCR reads, TCRdb lists one record per CDR3 protein. Among about 78,000 distinct CDR3 sequences listed, 13% to 15% were seen once. Sequencing used PBMCs, mostly from graft donor cells, obtained 180 days after TCRalphabeta/CD19-depleted stem cell transplant. These receptors were taken from a male patient aged 2 to 10 who had a stem cell transplant for acute lymphoblastic leukemia, so the T cells may come from the graft donor.

This clonotype was recorded many times. This chain joins TRBV28 and TRBJ1-2; D gene ambiguous. Germline CDR1 reads MDHEN; CDR2 reads SYDVKM. The CDR3 extends over 10 amino acids. V lost 10 bases to trimming and J lost 8 bases, with 11 bases between them. The CDR3 DNA is TGTGCCACCACCTTTCGAGGCTACACCTTC. This codes for CATTFRGYTF.

This clonotype came up many times. V gene TRBV20-1 combines with J gene TRBJ1-4; D ambiguous. CDR3 length: 11 amino acids. Germline assignment: CDR1 DFQATT and CDR2 SNEGSKA (reference sequence). V lost 7 bases and J 4 bases, leaving 7 bases between the germline ends. The CDR3 DNA follows: TGCAGTGGCCAGCGTAATGAAAAACTGTTTTTT. This gives the protein CSGQRNEKLFF.

This clonotype was picked up many times. This chain connects TRBV5-1 to TRBJ1-3; no clear D. Deletions cut 2 bases from V and 0 bases from J, with 9 bases between. The CDR3 sequence is 15 residues long. CDR1 and CDR2 (germline): SGHRS, YFSETQ. CDR3 sequence (DNA): TGCGCCAGCAGCTTCGACGTACACTCTGGAAACACCATATATTTT. It is translated as CASSFDVHSGNTIYF.

Points on this clonotype: A read error may produce the germline difference seen at one junction end. The chain couples TRBV6-1 to TRBJ2-3; tentatively, D is TRBD2 (6 bases). The CDR3 sequence is 14 residues long. The germline V gene encodes CDR1 MNHNS and CDR2 SASEGT. CDR3 in DNA: TGTGCCAGCAACCCTAGCGTTGGCACAGATACGCAGTGTTTT. Translation: CASNPSVGTDTQCF.

Ten or more counts support this clonotype. V is TRBV7-2 and J is TRBJ1-2; D gene unclear. Trimming stripped 5 bases from V and 2 bases from J, with 9 bases between. This CDR3 is built from 13 residues. Germline V gives CDR1 SGHTA, CDR2 FQGNSA. The CDR3 region has the DNA TGTGCCAGCAGCCGGACCGTAAACTATGGCTACACCTTC. Translation: CASSRTVNYGYTF. The entire variable domain, with the rest obtained from reference TRBV7-2 and TRBJ1-2, is as follows: GAGVSQSPSNKVTEKGKDVELRCDPISGHTALYWYRQSLGQGLEFLIYFQGNSAPDKSGLPSDRFSAERTGGSVSTLTIQRTQQEDSAVYLCASSRTVNYGYTFGSGTRLTVV.

This clonotype was seen ten or more times. V is TRBV7-2 and J is TRBJ1-4; D gene unclear. The length of the CDR3 is 13 residues. V was pared by 1 base and J by 12 bases, with 12 bases between. CDR1 is SGHTA and CDR2 is FQGNSA in the germline V gene. CDR3 amino acids: CASSLDGLRQLFF. The CDR3 DNA reads TGTGCCAGCAGCTTAGATGGATTGAGGCAACTGTTTTTT.

This clonotype was seen a handful of times. The chain is built from TRBV27 and TRBJ1-1; 9 bases are a match to TRBD1. V was pared by 8 bases and J by 4 bases, with 8 bases of the junction left unmatched. The CDR3 has 14 amino acids. Germline CDR1 is MNHEY and CDR2 is SMNVEV (reference sequence). The CDR3 DNA sequence: TGTGCCAGCGGGTACAGGGGGCCAGGCACTGAAGCTTTCTTT. This gives the protein CASGYRGPGTEAFF.

This clonotype was detected only a few times. The V and J genes are TRBV20-1 and TRBJ2-5; the D is unclear. Germline V CDR1 and CDR2: DFQATT, SNEGSKA (reference sequence). Trimming pared 3 bases from V and 5 bases from J, leaving 16 bases between. CDR3 length: 14 residues. The CDR3 protein is CSASPSLEWETQYF. The CDR3 coding sequence is TGCAGTGCTAGCCCCAGTCTAGAGTGGGAGACCCAGTACTTC.

In its sample, this clonotype was seen a few times. The V gene is TRBV7-2, the J gene TRBJ1-2; 11 bases agree with TRBD1. CDR3 length: 14 residues. Germline V gene lookup returns CDR1 SGHTA and CDR2 FQGNSA. V lost 5 bases, J lost 8 bases, and 7 bases stayed unmatched. CDR3 bases: TGTGCCAGCAGCGGTGGACAGGGGGCGAGGGGCTACACCTTC. Protein: CASSGGQGARGYTF. Looking up the rest from reference TRBV7-2 and TRBJ1-2 gives the full variable domain: GAGVSQSPSNKVTEKGKDVELRCDPISGHTALYWYRQSLGQGLEFLIYFQGNSAPDKSGLPSDRFSAERTGGSVSTLTIQRTQQEDSAVYLCASSGGQGARGYTFGSGTRLTVV.

This clonotype has a single count. The chain employs TRBV6-5 and TRBJ1-1; 7 bases are a match to TRBD1. Germline V gene lookup returns CDR1 MNHEY and CDR2 SVGAGI. There are 16 residues in the CDR3. With 4 bases clipped from V and 3 bases from J, the junction kept 11 bases outside the gene matches. The CDR3 here is CASSFSGGLGHTEAFF. DNA for the CDR3: TGTGCCAGCAGTTTTTCAGGGGGTCTGGGACACACTGAAGCTTTCTTT.

This clonotype was counted a few times. The rearrangement links TRBV12-3 or TRBV12-4 to TRBJ2-5, with D hard to call. The CDR3 sequence is 13 residues long. V was shortened by 3 bases and J by 2 bases, with 7 bases between the two germline ends. The DNA for the CDR3 is TGTGCCAGCAGTTTTCAGGCACAAGAGACCCAGTACTTC. Translated, it gives CASSFQAQETQYF.

The chain combines TRBV28 with TRBJ2-3, with D hard to call. The CDR3 runs to 15 residues. Between the trimmed V and J ends, which lost 4 bases and 0 bases, there was a span of 11 bases. In germline, CDR1 is MDHEN, CDR2 SYDVKM. CDR3 sequence (DNA): TGTGCCAGCAGTTCCCTCGTTTTTAGCACAGATACGCAGTATTTT. It yields the protein CASSSLVFSTDTQYF. Filled out from reference TRBV28 and TRBJ2-3, the complete variable domain reads DVKVTQSSRYLVKRTGEKVFLECVQDMDHENMFWYRQDPGLGLRLIYFSYDVKMKEKGDIPEGYSVSREKKERFSLILESASTNQTSMYLCASSSLVFSTDTQYFGPGTRLTVL.

This clonotype was observed at least ten times. The gene calls are TRBV6-1 and TRBJ2-3; tentative D call: TRBD1 (5 bases). Trimming stripped 6 bases from V and 6 bases from J, with 16 bases between. The CDR3 covers 14 residues. Germline V gene sequence: CDR1 MNHNS, CDR2 SASEGT. The CDR3 DNA sequence: TGTGCCAGCAGCCTCGACAGTTTTCAGGATACGCAGTATTTT. This gives the protein CASSLDSFQDTQYF.

The genes are TRBV6-6 and TRBJ2-3; TRBD2 might be the D (7 bases). The CDR3 contains 13 residues. The V gene lost 8 bases and the J gene lost 9 bases, with 18 bases spanning the gap. Germline CDR1 MNHNY, CDR2 SVGAGI (reference sequence). The CDR3 reads CASLGGGAATQYF. CDR3 nucleotides: TGTGCCAGCCTGGGCGGGGGCGCCGCCACGCAGTATTTT.

The chain employs TRBV5-1 and TRBJ2-3; 11 nucleotides agree with TRBD2. CDR3 length equals 16 residues. The germline V gene encodes CDR1 SGHRS and CDR2 YFSETQ. V gave up 4 bases and J gave up 6 bases; unmatched junction bases: 10. The CDR3 DNA reads TGCGCCAGCAGCGCAGTAGCGGGGGGGCTATGGGATACGCAGTATTTT. The encoded protein is CASSAVAGGLWDTQYF.

V and J are TRBV7-6 and TRBJ2-7; 11 bases are shared with TRBD2. From germline, CDR1 is SGHVS and CDR2 FNYEAQ. This CDR3 has 16 amino acids. V dropped 1 base and J dropped 2; count of bases not matched to a gene: 4. The CDR3 DNA is TGTGCCAGCAGCTTAGTGCTAGCGGGAGGCCCCTACGAGCAGTACTTC. Amino acid sequence: CASSLVLAGGPYEQYF.

This clonotype was recorded a few times. This chain joins TRBV20-1 and TRBJ2-5; possibly TRBD2 for D (7 bases). V was pared by 8 bases and J by 4 bases, with 14 bases between. Germline CDR1 reads DFQATT; CDR2 reads SNEGSKA (reference sequence). The length of the CDR3 is 12 residues. The CDR3 spells CSPLGGRETQYF. CDR3 in DNA: TGCAGTCCCCTGGGGGGGCGAGAGACCCAGTACTTC.